This TCR beta chain was retrieved from a study of blood T cell repertoires in COVID-19. For the study at large: Some COVID-19 samples were acute and others convalescent; all came from the United States, Italy and Spain. T cells, B-cell-depleted T cells, or PBMCs provided the cDNA or gDNA that served as material.

Per the study methods: Amplified reference gene primers provided the basis for estimating nucleated cell counts. Clones were read by immunoSEQ multiplex PCR, and TCRdb kept only the in-frame ones, dropping some. From that table come the V and J calls and clone size; the DNA was used to work out D and trimming. Of around 78,000 clones in the sample, 82% were seen once. Trimming at V came to 4 bases and at J to 10 bases, leaving 18 bases not matched to a gene. This CDR3 has 16 residues. Germline values: CDR1 GTSNPN, CDR2 SVGIG (reference sequence). This rearrangement joins TRBV30 to TRBJ1-4; 7 nucleotides line up with TRBD1. The sequence was collected from a human donor in a cohort sampled during active COVID-19. Sequencing was done on a sample of peripheral blood. CDR3 bases: TGTGCCTGGACGCCAGGGGGATCCGGGATATCGGGAAAACTGTTTTTT. Amino acid sequence: CAWTPGGSGISGKLFF.